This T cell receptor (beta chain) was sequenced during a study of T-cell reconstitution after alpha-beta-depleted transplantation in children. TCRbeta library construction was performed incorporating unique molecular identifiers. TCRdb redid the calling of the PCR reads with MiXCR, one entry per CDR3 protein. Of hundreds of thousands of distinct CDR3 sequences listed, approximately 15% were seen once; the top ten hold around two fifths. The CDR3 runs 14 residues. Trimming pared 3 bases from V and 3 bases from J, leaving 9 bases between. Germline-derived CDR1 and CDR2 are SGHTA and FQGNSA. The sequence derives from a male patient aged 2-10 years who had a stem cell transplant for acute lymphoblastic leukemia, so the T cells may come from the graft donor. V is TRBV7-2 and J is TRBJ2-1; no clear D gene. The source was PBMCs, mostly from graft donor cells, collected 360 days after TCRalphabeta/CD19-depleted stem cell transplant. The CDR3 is CASSFMGIYNEQFF. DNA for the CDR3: TGTGCCAGCAGCTTCATGGGGATCTACAATGAGCAGTTCTTC.